This note documents a single TCR beta chain sequence. The data belong to a study of shared clonotypes between healthy human individuals. Sequencing was performed with immunoSEQ multiplex PCR; in TCRdb, only in-frame clones are kept and a portion is missing. In the table there are around 2.1 million clones, under 95% of which are singletons. Naive CD8 cells lacked CD45RO and underwent positive selection for CCR7, leaving out terminally differentiated effector memory CD45RA+ cells. Trimming cost V 0 bases and J 3 bases, with 14 bases left between them. The CDR3 is made up of 16 amino acids. The V gene's germline CDR1 is SGHTA and CDR2 FQGTGA.

Sequenced: naive CD8+ T cells from PBMCs. The origin of this receptor is a man younger than 35 in good health. Some clones in this sample may be carry-over from other donors' samples. The gene calls are TRBV7-3 and TRBJ1-1; D perhaps matches TRBD1 (5 bases). The chain's CDR3 is CASSLTFQGEDTEAFF. The CDR3 region has the DNA TGTGCCAGCAGCTTAACGTTTCAGGGTGAGGACACTGAAGCTTTCTTT.